This TCR beta chain was identified during a study of blood T cell repertoires in COVID-19. Study-level background: Both acute and convalescent COVID-19 samples were obtained from the United States, Italy and Spain.

The ends were cut back, 4 bases at V and 4 bases at J, with 8 bases in the middle. Looked up from germline, CDR1 is MNHEY and CDR2 is SMNVEV (reference sequence). The CDR3 totals 13 residues. Source study methods: Reference gene primer amplification gave nucleated cell count estimates. Clones were read by immunoSEQ multiplex PCR, and TCRdb kept only the in-frame ones, dropping some. That table supplies the V and J calls and clone size; D and trimming were determined from the DNA. Of roughly 140,000 clones in the sample, roughly 85% were seen once. The source of this sequence is a man in his fifties or sixties with acute or convalescent COVID-19. The genes are TRBV27 and TRBJ1-3, with D unclear. The sequenced sample consisted of peripheral blood. This CDR3 reads CASSSTLGNTIYF. DNA for the CDR3: TGTGCCAGCAGTTCGACACTGGGAAACACCATATATTTT.